A single sample gave rise to the 14 T cell receptor beta chains below, sequenced in a study of blood T cell repertoires in COVID-19. Repertoires were generated with immunoSEQ multiplex PCR, while TCRdb's copy carries only in-frame clones and drops some. The top ten clones hold 7.5% to 9.5% of a sample with roughly 570,000 clones, 70% to 90% of them seen once. The sequenced sample consisted of peripheral blood. The receptors here all came from a woman aged 45 to 65 with COVID-19, enrolled during active disease.

The chain recombines TRBV7-3 with TRBJ1-1; a possible D gene is TRBD1 (6 bases). The CDR3 spans 17 residues. Germline CDR1 SGHTA, CDR2 FQGTGA. The V gene lost 4 bases and the J gene lost 5 bases, with 23 bases spanning the gap. This chain's CDR3 is CASSSNPRDTTFTEAFF. The CDR3 DNA reads as TGTGCCAGCAGCTCCAACCCCCGGGACACTACATTTACTGAAGCTTTCTTT.

The chain is built from TRBV27 and TRBJ2-3, with TRBD2 identical over 9 bases. This CDR3 spans 17 amino acids. Germline V CDR1 and CDR2: MNHEY, SMNVEV (reference sequence). The V and J ends lost 5 bases and 5 bases, in that order; junction bases with no gene match: 14. The CDR3 sequence: CASSGSSGDPRGDTQYF. CDR3 bases: TGTGCCAGCAGTGGGTCTAGCGGGGATCCTCGTGGAGATACGCAGTATTTT.

This chain joins TRBV28 and TRBJ1-3; D not certain. V lost 8 bases and J lost 2, with 13 bases in between. Looked up from germline, CDR1 is MDHEN and CDR2 is SYDVKM. The CDR3 extends over 14 amino acids. This CDR3 reads CASAPSGPGNTIYF. In nucleotides, the CDR3 is TGTGCCAGCGCGCCCAGCGGGCCTGGAAACACCATATATTTT.

The chain recombines TRBV4-2 with TRBJ1-1; unclear D gene. V lost 1 base, J lost 6 bases, and 12 bases lay in between. CDR3 length: 14 amino acids. The V gene's germline CDR1 is LGHNA and CDR2 YNFKEQ. The CDR3 DNA is TGTGCCAGCAGCCAAGTGGGGAGTCAGGCTGAAGCTTTCTTT. Residues: CASSQVGSQAEAFF.

This clone was counted only a few times. The identical CDR3 is also encoded by other nucleotide sequences in the sample. The CDR3: CASSIFLNTEAFF. CDR3 DNA sequence: TGTGCCAGTAGTATCTTTCTGAACACTGAAGCTTTCTTT. This sequence joins TRBV19 and TRBJ1-1, with unresolved D. The CDR3 contains 13 residues. V gave up 3 bases and J gave up 0 bases, with 5 bases separating them. The germline V gene encodes CDR1 LNHDA and CDR2 SQIVND (reference sequence). The whole variable domain, filled in from reference TRBV19 and TRBJ1-1, reads DGGITQSPKYLFRKEGQNVTLSCEQNLNHDAMYWYRQDPGQGLRLIYYSQIVNDFQKGDIAEGYSVSREKKESFPLTVTSAQKNPTAFYLCASSIFLNTEAFFGQGTRLTVV.

The chain links TRBV20-1 to TRBJ2-7; D unresolved. V was clipped by 3 bases and J by 0 bases, with 12 bases between them. The length of the CDR3 is 14 residues. The germline V gene encodes CDR1 DFQATT and CDR2 SNEGSKA (reference sequence). The CDR3 is CSASKSGSSYEQYF. CDR3 DNA sequence: TGCAGTGCTAGTAAGTCAGGTAGCTCCTACGAGCAGTACTTC.

This chain connects TRBV3-1 (or the pseudogene TRBV3-2) to TRBJ2-5; weak D call: TRBD1 (5 bases). CDR3 size: 13 residues. V was clipped by 2 bases and J by 5 bases, with 9 bases between them. CDR1 is LGHDT, CDR2 YNNKEL, per germline (reference sequence). CDR3 protein: CASSQSGWETQYF. Written as DNA, the CDR3 is TGTGCCAGCAGCCAATCAGGGTGGGAGACCCAGTACTTC.

The CDR3 DNA reads TGTGCCAGCAGCTTAGCTAGCGGGGACCGGGAGACCCAGTACTTC. Encoded protein: CASSLASGDRETQYF. The V call is TRBV7-2, the J call TRBJ2-5; 8 bases match TRBD2. The CDR3 extends over 15 amino acids. Germline trimming cut 0 bases from V and 5 bases from J; bases unmatched to any gene: 5. CDR1 is SGHTA and CDR2 is FQGNSA in the germline V gene. Full variable domain (outside the CDR3, taken from reference TRBV7-2 and TRBJ2-5): GAGVSQSPSNKVTEKGKDVELRCDPISGHTALYWYRQSLGQGLEFLIYFQGNSAPDKSGLPSDRFSAERTGGSVSTLTIQRTQQEDSAVYLCASSLASGDRETQYFGPGTRLLVL.

The chain employs TRBV21-1 and TRBJ2-2; the table gives TRBD2 as D, unverified against the DNA. TRBV21-1 is an annotated pseudogene. This CDR3 comprises 18 residues. The DNA for the CDR3 is TGTGCCAGCAGCAAGGTCCGTCCGGAGACTGAGAACACCGGGGAGCTGTTTTTT. It translates to CASSKVRPETENTGELFF.

The rearrangement joins TRBV28 to TRBJ1-3; TRBD1 is a possible D gene (5 bases). The CDR3 has 16 residues. V was clipped by 3 bases and J by 0 bases, with 12 bases between them. Germline CDR1 reads MDHEN; CDR2 reads SYDVKM. The CDR3 DNA reads TGTGCCAGCAGTTTGGCAGGGTGGGTCTCTGGAAACACCATATATTTT. Its translation: CASSLAGWVSGNTIYF.

The rearrangement uses TRBV18 and TRBJ2-5, with TRBD2 identical over 7 bases. V lost 2 bases and J lost 4; bases outside the gene matches: 13. There are 17 residues in the CDR3. Germline V gene lookup returns CDR1 KGHSH and CDR2 LQKENI. In nucleotides, the CDR3 is TGTGCCAGCTCACCAGCTGTTGCTAGCGGTAGACGAGAGACCCAGTACTTC. Protein: CASSPAVASGRRETQYF. The entire variable domain, with the rest obtained from reference TRBV18 and TRBJ2-5, is as follows: NAGVMQNPRHLVRRRGQEARLRCSPMKGHSHVYWYRQLPEEGLKFMVYLQKENIIDESGMPKERFSAEFPKEGPSILRIQQVVRGDSAAYFCASSPAVASGRRETQYFGPGTRLLVL.

The chain joins TRBV28 to TRBJ1-2; 8 nucleotides align to TRBD1. CDR1 and CDR2 from the germline V gene are MDHEN and SYDVKM. V shed 6 bases, J shed 8 bases, and the junction held 11 bases outside the gene matches. The CDR3 spans 14 residues. The CDR3 region is CASSPAWTGPGYTF. For the CDR3, the DNA is TGTGCCAGCAGCCCGGCATGGACAGGGCCCGGCTACACCTTC.

The chain uses TRBV13 and TRBJ2-1; D might be TRBD2 (6 bases). Germline loops: CDR1 PRHDT, CDR2 FYEKMQ (reference sequence). This CDR3 region has 14 residues. With 5 bases removed from V and 6 bases from J, the gap between germline ends came to 14 bases. CDR3 in amino acids: CASSPGRAGNEQFF. CDR3 nucleotides: TGTGCCAGCAGCCCCGGCCGAGCGGGCAATGAGCAGTTCTTC.

This clone was seen more than once but under ten times. The chain combines TRBV7-2 with TRBJ1-2; D is unclear. V was trimmed by 1 base and J by 10 bases, leaving 13 bases between them. This CDR3 has 13 residues. Germline V gene data show CDR1 as SGHTA and CDR2 as FQGNSA. Here the CDR3 reads CASSLGPGSYYTF. CDR3 in DNA: TGTGCCAGCAGCTTAGGACCGGGGTCTTACTACACCTTC.